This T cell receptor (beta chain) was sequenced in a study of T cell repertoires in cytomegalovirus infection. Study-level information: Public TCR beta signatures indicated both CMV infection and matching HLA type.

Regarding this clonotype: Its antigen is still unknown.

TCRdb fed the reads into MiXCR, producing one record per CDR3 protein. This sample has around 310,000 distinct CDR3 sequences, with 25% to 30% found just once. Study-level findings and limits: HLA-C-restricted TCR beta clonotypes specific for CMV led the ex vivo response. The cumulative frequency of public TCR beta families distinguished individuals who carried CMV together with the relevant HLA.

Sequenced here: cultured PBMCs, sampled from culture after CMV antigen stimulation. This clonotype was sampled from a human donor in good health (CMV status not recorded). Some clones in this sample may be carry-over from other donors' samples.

The CDR3 nucleotides are TGTGCCAGCAGCGAAGGGAGACCGGGGAAGGCTGAAGCTTTCTTT. It specifies CASSEGRPGKAEAFF. The chain carries TRBV27 and TRBJ1-1, with D unresolved. Germline V lookup: CDR1 MNHEY, CDR2 SMNVEV (reference sequence). This CDR3 comprises 15 residues. V shed 6 bases and J shed 6 bases, with 20 bases lying between them.